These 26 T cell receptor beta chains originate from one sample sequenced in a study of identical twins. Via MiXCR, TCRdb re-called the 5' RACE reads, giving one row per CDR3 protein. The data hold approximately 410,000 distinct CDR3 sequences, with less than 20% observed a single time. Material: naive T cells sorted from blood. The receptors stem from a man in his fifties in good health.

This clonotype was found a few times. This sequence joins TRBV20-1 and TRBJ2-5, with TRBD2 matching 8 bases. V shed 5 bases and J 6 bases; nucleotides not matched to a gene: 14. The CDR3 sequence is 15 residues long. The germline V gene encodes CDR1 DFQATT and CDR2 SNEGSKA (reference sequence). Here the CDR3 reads CSAAEPGRGSKTQYF. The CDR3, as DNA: TGCAGTGCTGCCGAGCCCGGGAGGGGCTCGAAGACCCAGTACTTC.

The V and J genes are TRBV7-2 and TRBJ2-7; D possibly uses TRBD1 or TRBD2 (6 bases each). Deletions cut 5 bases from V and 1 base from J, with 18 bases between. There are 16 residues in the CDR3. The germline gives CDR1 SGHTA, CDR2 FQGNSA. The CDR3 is CASSPEGDTYSYEQYF. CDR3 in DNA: TGTGCCAGCAGCCCGGAGGGGGACACCTATTCCTACGAGCAGTACTTC.

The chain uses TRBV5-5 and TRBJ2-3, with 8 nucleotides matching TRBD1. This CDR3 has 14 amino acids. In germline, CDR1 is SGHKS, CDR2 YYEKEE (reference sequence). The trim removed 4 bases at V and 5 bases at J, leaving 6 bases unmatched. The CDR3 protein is CASSGVTGEDTQYF. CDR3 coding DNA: TGTGCCAGCAGCGGGGTGACAGGGGAAGATACGCAGTATTTT.

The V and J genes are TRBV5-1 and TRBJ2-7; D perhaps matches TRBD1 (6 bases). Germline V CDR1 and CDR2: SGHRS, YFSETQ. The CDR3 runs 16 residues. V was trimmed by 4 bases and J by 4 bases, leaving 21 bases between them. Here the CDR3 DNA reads TGCGCCAGCAGCCAGAATCGGGACACGGCGCTATACGAGCAGTACTTC. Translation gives CASSQNRDTALYEQYF.

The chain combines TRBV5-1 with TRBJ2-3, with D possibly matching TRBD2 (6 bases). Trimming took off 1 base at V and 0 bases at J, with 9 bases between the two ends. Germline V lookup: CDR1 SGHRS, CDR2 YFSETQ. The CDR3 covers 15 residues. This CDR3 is CASSLPSASTDTQYF. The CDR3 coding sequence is TGCGCCAGCAGCTTGCCTAGCGCGAGCACAGATACGCAGTATTTT.

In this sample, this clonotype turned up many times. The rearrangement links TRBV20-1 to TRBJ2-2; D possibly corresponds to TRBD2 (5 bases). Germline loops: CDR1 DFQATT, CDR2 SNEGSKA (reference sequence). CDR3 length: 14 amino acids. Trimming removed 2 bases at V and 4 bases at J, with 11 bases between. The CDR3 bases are TGCAGTGCTAGATTGGCTAGCCGCACCGGGGAGCTGTTTTTT. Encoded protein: CSARLASRTGELFF.

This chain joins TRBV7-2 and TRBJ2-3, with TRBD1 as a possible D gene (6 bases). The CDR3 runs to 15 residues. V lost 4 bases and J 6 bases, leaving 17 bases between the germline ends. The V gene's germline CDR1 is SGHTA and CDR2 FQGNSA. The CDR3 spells CASSSRPAGADTQYF. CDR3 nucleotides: TGTGCCAGCAGCTCCCGCCCGGCAGGGGCCGATACGCAGTATTTT.

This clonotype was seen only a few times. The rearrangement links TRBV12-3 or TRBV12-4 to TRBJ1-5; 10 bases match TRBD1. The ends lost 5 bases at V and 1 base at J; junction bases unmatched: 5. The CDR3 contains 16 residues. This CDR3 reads CASSAGTGVSNQPQHF. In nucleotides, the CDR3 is TGTGCCAGCAGTGCCGGGACAGGGGTAAGCAATCAGCCCCAGCATTTT.

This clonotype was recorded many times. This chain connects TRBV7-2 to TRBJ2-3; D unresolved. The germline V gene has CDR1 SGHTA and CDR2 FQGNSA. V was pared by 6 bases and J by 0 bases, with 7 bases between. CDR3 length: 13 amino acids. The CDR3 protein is CASSFSSTDTQYF. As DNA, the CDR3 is TGTGCCAGCAGTTTTTCTAGCACAGATACGCAGTATTTT.

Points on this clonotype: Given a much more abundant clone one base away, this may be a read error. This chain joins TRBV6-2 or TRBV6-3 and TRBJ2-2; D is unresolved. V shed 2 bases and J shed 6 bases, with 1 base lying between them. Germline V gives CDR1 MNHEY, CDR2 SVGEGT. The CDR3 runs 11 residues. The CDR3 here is CASSYAGELFF. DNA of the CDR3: TGTGCCAGCAGTTACGCCGGGGAGCTGTTTTTT.

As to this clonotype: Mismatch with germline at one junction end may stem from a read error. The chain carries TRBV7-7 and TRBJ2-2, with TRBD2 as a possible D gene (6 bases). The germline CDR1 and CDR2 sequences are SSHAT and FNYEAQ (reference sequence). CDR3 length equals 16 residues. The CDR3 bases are TGTGCTAGCAGCTTAGCCCCGGGTAGCGGCGACGGGGAGCTGTTTTTT. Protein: CASSLAPGSGDGELFF.

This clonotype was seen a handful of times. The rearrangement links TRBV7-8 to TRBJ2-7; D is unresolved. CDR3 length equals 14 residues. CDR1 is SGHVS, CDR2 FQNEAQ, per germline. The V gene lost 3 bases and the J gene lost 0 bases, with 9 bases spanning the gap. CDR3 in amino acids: CASSLRLYSYEQYF. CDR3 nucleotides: TGTGCCAGCAGCTTGCGGTTATACTCCTACGAGCAGTACTTC.

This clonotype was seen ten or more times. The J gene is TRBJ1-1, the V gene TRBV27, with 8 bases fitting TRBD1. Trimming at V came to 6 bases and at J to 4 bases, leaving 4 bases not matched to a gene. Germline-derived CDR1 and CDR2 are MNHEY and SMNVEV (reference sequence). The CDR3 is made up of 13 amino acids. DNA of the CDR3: TGTGCCAGCAGACTTACAGGGGGCACTGAAGCTTTCTTT. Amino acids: CASRLTGGTEAFF.

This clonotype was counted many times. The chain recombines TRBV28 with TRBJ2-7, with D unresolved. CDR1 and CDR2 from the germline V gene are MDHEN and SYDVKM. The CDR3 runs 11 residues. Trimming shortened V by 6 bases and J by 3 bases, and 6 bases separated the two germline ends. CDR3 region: CASRNLYEQYF. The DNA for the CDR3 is TGTGCCAGCAGGAATCTCTACGAGCAGTACTTC.

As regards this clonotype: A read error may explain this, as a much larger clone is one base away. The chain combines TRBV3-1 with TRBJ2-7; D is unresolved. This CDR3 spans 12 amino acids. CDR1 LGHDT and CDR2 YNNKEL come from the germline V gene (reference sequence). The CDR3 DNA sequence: TGTGCCAGCAGCCAAGATTTAAGGGTGCAGTCCTTC. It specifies CASSQDLRVQSF.

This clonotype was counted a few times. The chain's CDR3 is CASSYGTGYNEQFF. The CDR3 bases are TGTGCCAGCAGTTACGGGACAGGGTACAATGAGCAGTTCTTC. This chain uses TRBV6-5 with TRBJ2-1, with TRBD1 identical over 9 bases. CDR1 MNHEY and CDR2 SVGAGI come from the germline V gene. J lost 4 bases, V lost 2 bases, and 0 bases had no gene match. The CDR3 totals 14 residues.

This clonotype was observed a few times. This CDR3 is CASSDPRTDDNEQFF. The CDR3 DNA follows: TGTGCCAGCAGTGACCCCCGGACAGACGACAATGAGCAGTTCTTC. The rearrangement uses TRBV6-2 or TRBV6-3 and TRBJ2-1, with D tentatively TRBD1 (6 bases). V was clipped by 5 bases and J by 5 bases, with 16 bases between them. The germline V gene encodes CDR1 MNHEY and CDR2 SVGEGT. CDR3 length: 15 amino acids.

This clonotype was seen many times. The CDR3 bases are TGTGCCAGCAGTTACTCTAGCGGGGGGCACTCCCCCTACGAGCAGTACTTC. Its translation is CASSYSSGGHSPYEQYF. The V call is TRBV6-5, the J call TRBJ2-7, with TRBD2 matching 10 bases. Trimming took 0 bases from V and 2 from J; bases not matched to a gene: 7. The V gene's germline CDR1 is MNHEY and CDR2 SVGAGI. CDR3 length: 17 residues.

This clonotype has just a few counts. The CDR3 DNA is TGTGCCACCAGCACCGACTCCTACGAGCAGTACTTC. Protein sequence: CATSTDSYEQYF. The V and J genes are TRBV15 and TRBJ2-7; D uncertain. Germline-derived CDR1 and CDR2 are LNHNV and YYDKDF (reference sequence). CDR3 length equals 12 residues. The V end was cut by 4 bases, the J end by 0 bases, with 4 bases between.

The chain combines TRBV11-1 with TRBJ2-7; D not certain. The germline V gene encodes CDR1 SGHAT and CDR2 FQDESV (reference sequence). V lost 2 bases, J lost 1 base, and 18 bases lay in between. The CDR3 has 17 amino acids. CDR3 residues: CASSLSPVSVNSYEQYF. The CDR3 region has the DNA TGTGCCAGCAGCTTATCCCCGGTCAGCGTGAATTCCTACGAGCAGTACTTC.

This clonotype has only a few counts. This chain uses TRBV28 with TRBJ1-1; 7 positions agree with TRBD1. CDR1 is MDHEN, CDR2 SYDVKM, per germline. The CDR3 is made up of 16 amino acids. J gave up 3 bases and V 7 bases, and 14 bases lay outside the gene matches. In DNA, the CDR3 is TGTGCCAGCACCAAGCTGACAGGGAGATTCGACACTGAAGCTTTCTTT. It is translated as CASTKLTGRFDTEAFF.

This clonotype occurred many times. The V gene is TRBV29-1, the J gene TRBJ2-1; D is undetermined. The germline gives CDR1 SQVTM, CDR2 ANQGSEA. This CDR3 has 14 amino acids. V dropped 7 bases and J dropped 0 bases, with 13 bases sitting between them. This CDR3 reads CSAYNRLSYNEQFF. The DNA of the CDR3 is TGCAGCGCCTATAATCGCCTCTCCTACAATGAGCAGTTCTTC.

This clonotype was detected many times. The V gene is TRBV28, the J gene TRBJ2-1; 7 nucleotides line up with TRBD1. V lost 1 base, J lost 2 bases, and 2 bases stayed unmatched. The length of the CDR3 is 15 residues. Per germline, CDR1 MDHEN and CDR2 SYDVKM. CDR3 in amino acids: CASSLSTGTYNEQFF. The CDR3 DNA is TGTGCCAGCAGTTTATCGACAGGGACCTACAATGAGCAGTTCTTC.

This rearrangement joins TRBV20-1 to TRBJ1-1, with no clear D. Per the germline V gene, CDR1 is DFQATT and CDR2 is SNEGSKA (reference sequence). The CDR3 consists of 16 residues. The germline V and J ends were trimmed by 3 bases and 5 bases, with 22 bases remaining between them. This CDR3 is CSASKPEGGHQTEAFF. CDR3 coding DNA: TGCAGTGCTAGCAAACCAGAAGGCGGGCATCAAACTGAAGCTTTCTTT.

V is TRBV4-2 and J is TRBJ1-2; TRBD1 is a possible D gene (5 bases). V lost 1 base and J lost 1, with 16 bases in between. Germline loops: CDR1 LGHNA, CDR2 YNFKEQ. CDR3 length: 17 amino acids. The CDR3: CASSQALEQALNYGYTF. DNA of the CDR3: TGTGCCAGCAGCCAAGCCCTGGAACAGGCCCTTAACTATGGCTACACCTTC.

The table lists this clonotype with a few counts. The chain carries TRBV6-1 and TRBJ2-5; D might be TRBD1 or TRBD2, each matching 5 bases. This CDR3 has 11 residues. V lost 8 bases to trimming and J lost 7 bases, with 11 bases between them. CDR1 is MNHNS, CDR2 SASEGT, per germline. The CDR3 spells CASGTARTQYF. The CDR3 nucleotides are TGTGCCAGCGGGACGGCCAGGACCCAGTACTTC.